This is a list of T cell receptor beta chains from one sample in a study of low-dose radiotherapy and immunotherapy resistance in tumors. TCRdb reprocessed the reads via MiXCR and lists one record per CDR3 protein. The repertoire consists of 85,000 to 95,000 distinct CDR3 sequences, with under 9.5% occurring once and the leading ten covering roughly 1%. The specimen comprised PBMCs, sampled before treatment. These receptor sequences come from a male donor with prostate cancer. Each CDR3 is given with its conserved first and last residue. A D gene is named only where the DNA matches it firmly. Expanded clones are given a class, and other clones once, few, many or no size at all.

V,D,J,size,CDR3,DNA
TRBV20-1,TRBD2,TRBJ2-2,many,CSALSGRVTGELFF,TGCAGTGCTTTAAGCGGGAGGGTCACCGGGGAGCTGTTTTTT
TRBV5-1,.,TRBJ2-7,.,CASSIYLCSVRDRGPYEQYF,.
TRBV7-6,.,TRBJ2-2,many,CASSPNRDTIATGELFF,TGTGCCAGCAGCCCAAACCGGGACACCATCGCCACCGGGGAGCTGTTTTTT
TRBV20-1,TRBD1,TRBJ1-4,many,CSAPTGGWMGNEKLFF,TGCAGTGCCCCGACAGGGGGCTGGATGGGTAATGAAAAACTGTTTTTT
TRBV29-1,TRBD2,TRBJ2-2,many,CSVKGGAAGELFF,TGCAGCGTTAAGGGAGGGGCCGCCGGGGAGCTGTTTTTT
TRBV20-1,.,TRBJ1-5,many,CSARAEGLDQPQHF,TGCAGTGCTAGAGCCGAGGGTTTGGATCAGCCCCAGCATTTT
TRBV7-8,.,TRBJ1-1,many,CASSSSLRNTEAFF,TGTGCCAGCAGCTCCTCCCTTCGGAACACTGAAGCTTTCTTT
TRBV29-1,.,TRBJ2-5,many,CSVEGTITQETQYF,TGCAGCGTTGAAGGGACAATAACACAAGAGACCCAGTACTTC
TRBV5-1,.,TRBJ1-5,many,CASRASGNQPQHF,TGCGCCAGCAGGGCCAGTGGCAATCAGCCCCAGCATTTT
TRBV12-3/TRBV12-4,.,TRBJ1-1,many,CASSITRNTEAFF,TGTGCCAGCAGTATTACTAGGAACACTGAAGCTTTCTTT
TRBV4-2,TRBD1,TRBJ2-3,many,CASSTPTGSTDTQYF,TGTGCCAGCAGCACTCCGACAGGGAGCACAGATACGCAGTATTTT
TRBV5-1,.,TRBJ2-1,many,CASSVAGVNEQFF,TGCGCCAGCAGCGTGGCCGGGGTCAATGAGCAGTTCTTC
TRBV24-1,.,TRBJ2-5,many,CATSDLIFGGLETQYF,TGTGCCACCAGTGATTTAATATTTGGGGGGTTGGAGACCCAGTACTTC
TRBV7-6,TRBD1,TRBJ2-1,many,CASSSGTVRVLFF,TGTGCCAGCAGCTCTGGGACAGTCCGGGTATTATTCTTC
TRBV20-1,.,TRBJ2-7,many,CSARDGAIASYEQYF,TGCAGTGCTAGAGATGGGGCGATAGCGTCCTACGAGCAGTACTTC
TRBV7-2,.,TRBJ2-3,.,CASSPRFSGTTDTQYF,TGTGCCAGCAGCCCCCGTTTTAGCGGAACCACAGATACGCAGTATTTT
TRBV7-9,.,TRBJ2-5,many,CASSPDMYQETQYF,TGTGCCAGCAGCCCCGACATGTACCAAGAGACCCAGTACTTC
TRBV7-3,TRBD1,TRBJ2-7,many,CASSNPGQGIYEQYF,TGTGCCAGCAGCAATCCGGGACAGGGGATCTACGAGCAGTACTTC
TRBV19,.,TRBJ2-1,many,CATSWGGGEQFF,TGTGCCACATCCTGGGGAGGGGGTGAGCAGTTCTTC
TRBV7-2,.,TRBJ2-5,many,CASSLDPMSGRVGAQYF,TGTGCCAGCAGCTTAGATCCGATGAGCGGGCGGGTTGGAGCCCAGTACTTC
TRBV28,TRBD2,TRBJ2-3,many,CASSAGTSLADTQYF,TGTGCCAGCAGCGCCGGGACTAGCCTGGCAGATACGCAGTATTTT